This TCR beta chain originates from a study of blood T cell repertoires in COVID-19. Study overall: Sites across the United States, Italy and Spain contributed samples from acute and convalescent COVID-19. T cells, B-cell-depleted T cells, or PBMCs provided the cDNA or gDNA that served as material.

In germline, CDR1 is SGHDT, CDR2 YYEEEE. The V and J ends lost 4 bases and 3 bases, in that order; junction bases with no gene match: 7. The length of the CDR3 is 16 residues. The assay was immunoSEQ multiplex PCR, and TCRdb's table has in-frame clones only and misses some. The repertoire consists of 340,000 or so clones, with 65% to 90% occurring once and the leading ten covering approximately 4%. This study enrolled people aged about 18 to 100 from about two dozen US geographic areas. Cohorts were assigned according to the clinical history that participants reported. This receptor was obtained from a woman in her forties with acute COVID-19. Sequenced material: PBMCs or T cells enriched from blood (not recorded which). V and J are TRBV5-6 and TRBJ1-5; 10 bases agree with TRBD1. The CDR3 is CASSLRTGGFNQPQHF. The DNA for the CDR3 is TGTGCCAGCAGCCTCCGGACAGGGGGTTTCAATCAGCCCCAGCATTTT.